These 2 T cell receptor beta chains originate from one sample sequenced in a study of breast tumors, draining lymph nodes, adjacent tissues. MiXCR, run by TCRdb on the multiplex PCR reads, gives a single entry per CDR3 protein. The data show around 230,000 distinct CDR3 sequences, 30% to 35% seen once. Samples came from axillary lymph nodes draining the breast cancer. The material sequenced was axillary lymph node tissue. These receptors were collected from a female donor with breast cancer. Some clones in this sample may be carry-over from other donors' samples.

This clonotype has a count of ten or more. The CDR3 spells CASSLTGNTDTQYF. In nucleotides, the CDR3 is TGTGCCAGCAGCCTTACAGGGAACACAGATACGCAGTATTTT. The chain links TRBV7-2 to TRBJ2-3, with D possibly being TRBD1 (6 bases). The V end was cut by 5 bases, the J end by 2 bases, with 11 bases between. Germline V gene lookup returns CDR1 SGHTA and CDR2 FQGNSA. The length of the CDR3 is 14 residues.

This clonotype was seen ten or more times. J is TRBJ1-4 and V is TRBV19, with unresolved D. Trimming removed 6 bases from V and 7 bases from J, with 21 bases in between. The CDR3 loop spans 16 amino acids. The V gene's germline CDR1 is LNHDA and CDR2 SQIVND (reference sequence). The CDR3, as DNA: TGTGCCAGTAGCTATAGGTGGTCACCCTTCGGTGAAAAACTGTTTTTT. Translating it yields CASSYRWSPFGEKLFF.